This T cell receptor beta chain originates from a study of neoadjuvant anti-PD-1 for oral cavity cancer. This clone was detected a few times. The J segment lost 2 bases and the V segment lost 5 bases, leaving 5 bases of the junction unmatched. In germline, CDR1 is MNHNS, CDR2 SASEGT. This CDR3 has 15 residues. Assay used: immunoSEQ multiplex PCR; TCRdb lists only in-frame clones, some missing. The sample lists over 7,000 clones, over 65% occurring once. V is TRBV6-1 and J is TRBJ2-7, with 11 bases matching TRBD1. The TCR sequence derives from a person aged 35-80 years with oral cavity squamous cell carcinoma. The sequencing here drew on PBMCs, taken before nivolumab (anti-PD-1) treatment. The DNA for the CDR3 is TGTGCCAGCAGTTTCGGACAGGGGGCAACCTACGAGCAGTACTTC. It translates to CASSFGQGATYEQYF.